This TCR beta chain was identified in a study of blood T cell repertoires in COVID-19. About the study: Sites across the United States, Italy and Spain contributed samples from acute and convalescent COVID-19.

As originally analysed: Quantification of nucleated cells was approximated via reference gene primer amplification. TCRdb's copy holds only in-frame clones and misses some; the assay was immunoSEQ multiplex PCR. Clone size and V and J calls were adopted from that table, with D and trimming inferred from the DNA. The sample carries approximately 440,000 clones, roughly 88% recorded once. The study assigned cohorts using participant-reported clinical history. Either two negative PCRs, clearance, or symptom resolution qualified Cohort 3 donors as recovered. V shed 1 base and J shed 4 bases, with 10 bases lying between them. This CDR3 has 13 residues. Germline lookup yields CDR1 GTSNPN and CDR2 SVGIG (reference sequence).

V gene TRBV30 combines with J gene TRBJ1-2; no reliable D call. Material for sequencing was PBMCs or T cells enriched from blood (not recorded which). The clonotype comes from a man aged 18-30 years who had recovered from COVID-19. CDR3 coding DNA: TGTGCCTGGAGTGCAGGCGTAGGCTATGGCTACACCTTC. It yields the protein CAWSAGVGYGYTF.